A selection of T cell receptor beta chains follows, all from one sample in a study of OX40 agonist ivuxolimab in advanced cancers. Clones were read by immunoSEQ multiplex PCR, and TCRdb kept only the in-frame ones, dropping some. Of 90,000 to 100,000 clones in the sample, 70% to 90% were seen once. The sample consisted of CD4+ or CD8+ T cells sorted from blood, taken in a trial of the OX40 agonist ivuxolimab. These TCRs come from an adult with an advanced solid tumor such as melanoma, head and neck, liver or kidney cancer. Each CDR3 is given with its conserved first and last residue. The order of the fields is J gene, D gene, CDR3 length, clone size, V gene, CDR3 DNA, CDR3 protein. A D gene is named only where the DNA matches it firmly. Clone size, where shown, is once, few, many, or a class for clones that have expanded.

j_call: TRBJ2-7
d_call: .
cdr3_length: 15
clone_size: once
v_call: TRBV6-5
cdr3_nt: TGTGCCAGCGCCGACTCCTACACTAGGATCCACGAGCAGTACTTC
cdr3_aa: CASADSYTRIHEQYF

j_call: TRBJ2-1
d_call: TRBD2
cdr3_length: 16
clone_size: .
v_call: TRBV5-1
cdr3_nt: TGCGCCAGCAGCGCTGGGACTAGCGGTACTTACAATGAGCAGTTCTTC
cdr3_aa: CASSAGTSGTYNEQFF

j_call: TRBJ2-7
d_call: .
cdr3_length: 12
clone_size: .
v_call: TRBV29-1
cdr3_nt: TGCAGCGTCCGGGACCGACCCTACGAGCAGTACTTC
cdr3_aa: CSVRDRPYEQYF

j_call: TRBJ1-4
d_call: TRBD1
cdr3_length: 15
clone_size: .
v_call: TRBV19
cdr3_nt: TGTGCCAGTAGCCTTATGGGACAGGGTGGGGAAAAACTGTTTTTT
cdr3_aa: CASSLMGQGGEKLFF

j_call: TRBJ2-3
d_call: .
cdr3_length: 13
clone_size: once
v_call: TRBV7-9
cdr3_nt: TGTGCCAGCAGCAAATCCCACACAGATACGCAGTATTTT
cdr3_aa: CASSKSHTDTQYF

j_call: TRBJ1-1
d_call: .
cdr3_length: 13
clone_size: .
v_call: TRBV6-6
cdr3_nt: TGTGCCAGCAGACACAGGGAAAGGGCTGAAGCTTTCTTT
cdr3_aa: CASRHRERAEAFF

j_call: TRBJ2-5
d_call: .
cdr3_length: 10
clone_size: .
v_call: TRBV20-1
cdr3_nt: TGCAGTGCTGGATCAGGGACCCAGTACTTC
cdr3_aa: CSAGSGTQYF

j_call: TRBJ1-1
d_call: .
cdr3_length: 13
clone_size: .
v_call: TRBV29-1
cdr3_nt: TGCAGCGTTGAGCCAGGGTGGGGGACTGAAGCTTTCTTT
cdr3_aa: CSVEPGWGTEAFF

j_call: TRBJ1-4
d_call: .
cdr3_length: 15
clone_size: few
v_call: TRBV6-6
cdr3_nt: TGTGCCAGCAGTTACTCACGGACAGAGCGTGAAAAACTGTTTTTT
cdr3_aa: CASSYSRTEREKLFF

j_call: TRBJ2-5
d_call: .
cdr3_length: 12
clone_size: .
v_call: TRBV5-6
cdr3_nt: TGTGCCAGCAGCTTATGGGAAGAGACCCAGTACTTC
cdr3_aa: CASSLWEETQYF

j_call: TRBJ2-5
d_call: TRBD1
cdr3_length: 16
clone_size: few
v_call: TRBV7-2
cdr3_nt: TGTGCCAGCAGCCTTTCCACGACAGGGGGATTGGAGACCCAGTACTTC
cdr3_aa: CASSLSTTGGLETQYF

j_call: TRBJ1-1
d_call: TRBD1
cdr3_length: 15
clone_size: .
v_call: TRBV15
cdr3_nt: TGTGCCACCAGCAGAGATCAGGGGACAGGACTTGAAGCTTTCTTT
cdr3_aa: CATSRDQGTGLEAFF

j_call: TRBJ2-5
d_call: TRBD2
cdr3_length: 16
clone_size: .
v_call: TRBV5-1
cdr3_nt: TGCGCCAGCAGCCCCGGACTAGCGGGGGCCAAAGCAACCCAGTACTTC
cdr3_aa: CASSPGLAGAKATQYF

j_call: TRBJ2-7
d_call: .
cdr3_length: 15
clone_size: .
v_call: TRBV7-3
cdr3_nt: TGTGCCAGCAGCTTACATCAGGTTAGCTCCTACGAGCAGTACTTC
cdr3_aa: CASSLHQVSSYEQYF

j_call: TRBJ1-2
d_call: .
cdr3_length: 13
clone_size: .
v_call: TRBV5-1
cdr3_nt: TGCGCCAGCAGCGACGGGGGGAACTATGGCTACACCTTC
cdr3_aa: CASSDGGNYGYTF

j_call: TRBJ2-7
d_call: .
cdr3_length: 13
clone_size: .
v_call: TRBV28
cdr3_nt: TGTGCCAGCAAGGGGAGCAACTCCTACGAGCAGTACTTC
cdr3_aa: CASKGSNSYEQYF

j_call: TRBJ2-1
d_call: .
cdr3_length: 14
clone_size: .
v_call: TRBV11-3
cdr3_nt: TGTGCCAGCAGCGGCCAGGACAGCCACAATGAGCAGTTCTTC
cdr3_aa: CASSGQDSHNEQFF

j_call: TRBJ2-1
d_call: .
cdr3_length: 15
clone_size: .
v_call: TRBV2
cdr3_nt: TGTGCCAGCAGTGCCGGGACACTTCGTAACAATGAGCAGTTCTTC
cdr3_aa: CASSAGTLRNNEQFF

j_call: TRBJ1-6
d_call: TRBD1
cdr3_length: 14
clone_size: few
v_call: TRBV5-1
cdr3_nt: TGCGCCAGCAGAAGGGACAGGGGAACTTCACCCCTCCACTTT
cdr3_aa: CASRRDRGTSPLHF

j_call: TRBJ2-1
d_call: TRBD2
cdr3_length: 20
clone_size: .
v_call: TRBV5-1
cdr3_nt: TGCGCCAGCAGCTTGGGTCCCGGGACTAGCGGGGGAAGACCATACAATGAGCAGTTCTTC
cdr3_aa: CASSLGPGTSGGRPYNEQFF

j_call: TRBJ2-2
d_call: .
cdr3_length: 14
clone_size: .
v_call: TRBV7-9
cdr3_nt: TGTGCCAGCAGCTTAAGGGCCGCCACCGGGGAGCTGTTTTTT
cdr3_aa: CASSLRAATGELFF

j_call: TRBJ1-6
d_call: .
cdr3_length: 17
clone_size: once
v_call: TRBV25-1
cdr3_nt: TGTGCCAGCAGTGAAGGAGACAGGACCTCCTATAATTCACCCCTCCACTTT
cdr3_aa: CASSEGDRTSYNSPLHF

j_call: TRBJ1-6
d_call: .
cdr3_length: 16
clone_size: .
v_call: TRBV30
cdr3_nt: TGTGCCTGGAGTAGGGGGGGTCAGGGTGAATATACACCCCTCCACTTT
cdr3_aa: CAWSRGGQGEYTPLHF

j_call: TRBJ1-6
d_call: .
cdr3_length: 15
clone_size: .
v_call: TRBV7-9
cdr3_nt: TGTGCCAGCAGCCCTTCGGGGCAGGGGTTTTCACCCCTCCACTTT
cdr3_aa: CASSPSGQGFSPLHF

j_call: TRBJ2-7
d_call: .
cdr3_length: 12
clone_size: .
v_call: TRBV5-1
cdr3_nt: TGCGCCAGCAGCTTGGGTATCAACGAGCAGTACTTC
cdr3_aa: CASSLGINEQYF

j_call: TRBJ1-5
d_call: .
cdr3_length: 15
clone_size: once
v_call: TRBV27
cdr3_nt: TGTGCCAGCAGTTTAAACAGGGATAGCAATCAGCCCCAGCATTTT
cdr3_aa: CASSLNRDSNQPQHF

j_call: TRBJ1-1
d_call: .
cdr3_length: 13
clone_size: .
v_call: TRBV5-1
cdr3_nt: TGCGCCAGCAGCTTGGACAGGGTTGGTGAAGCTTTCTTT
cdr3_aa: CASSLDRVGEAFF

j_call: TRBJ2-5
d_call: .
cdr3_length: 13
clone_size: .
v_call: TRBV7-6
cdr3_nt: TGTGCCAGCAGCAAGAGAGGCCAAGAGACCCAGTACTTC
cdr3_aa: CASSKRGQETQYF

j_call: TRBJ2-5
d_call: .
cdr3_length: 13
clone_size: .
v_call: TRBV6-5
cdr3_nt: TGTGCCAGCAGTTCGCGACAGAGAGAGACCCAGTACTTC
cdr3_aa: CASSSRQRETQYF

j_call: TRBJ1-3
d_call: .
cdr3_length: 13
clone_size: .
v_call: TRBV28
cdr3_nt: TGTGCCAGCAGTTCGGCACATGGAAACACCATATATTTT
cdr3_aa: CASSSAHGNTIYF

j_call: TRBJ2-3
d_call: .
cdr3_length: 16
clone_size: .
v_call: TRBV5-4
cdr3_nt: TGTGCCAGCAGCTACCCTATCGGGGGTACCGGAGATACGCAGTATTTT
cdr3_aa: CASSYPIGGTGDTQYF

j_call: TRBJ2-5
d_call: .
cdr3_length: 14
clone_size: few
v_call: TRBV5-5
cdr3_nt: TGTGCCAGCAGCTTGGTTCTATTCCAAGAGACCCAGTACTTC
cdr3_aa: CASSLVLFQETQYF

j_call: TRBJ1-1
d_call: .
cdr3_length: 14
clone_size: .
v_call: TRBV28
cdr3_nt: TGTGCCAGCAGCCCCCCAGGGAAGGGCACTGAAGCTTTCTTT
cdr3_aa: CASSPPGKGTEAFF

j_call: TRBJ2-7
d_call: .
cdr3_length: 12
clone_size: .
v_call: TRBV18
cdr3_nt: TGTGCCAGCTCACCGGAGGGCTACGAGCAGTACTTC
cdr3_aa: CASSPEGYEQYF

j_call: TRBJ2-3
d_call: .
cdr3_length: 16
clone_size: once
v_call: TRBV27
cdr3_nt: TGTGCCAGCAGTCCCTATGACCCATTAGGGGCAGATACGCAGTATTTT
cdr3_aa: CASSPYDPLGADTQYF

j_call: TRBJ1-1
d_call: TRBD1
cdr3_length: 14
clone_size: .
v_call: TRBV6-5
cdr3_nt: TGTGCCAGCAGTTACGACAGGGGAGACACTGAAGCTTTCTTT
cdr3_aa: CASSYDRGDTEAFF